This TCR beta chain was found in a study of post-analysis software for immune sequencing data. Included in the TCR beta cDNA libraries were unique molecular identifiers. From about 0.98 to 11 million T cells, hundreds of thousands of cDNA molecules were obtained. TCRdb recomputed calls from the PCR reads with MiXCR, one row per CDR3 protein. Seen here are around 770,000 distinct CDR3 sequences, around 46% observed once, and the top ten hold around 4.7%. Study-wide points: Elevated frequency relative to controls characterized roughly 5 TRBV segments in patients, TRBV5-6, TRBV5-1 and TRBV20-1 among them. Controls significantly exceeded multiple sclerosis patients in normalized Chao1 diversity.

Worth noting for this clonotype: Its antigen is not known.

The length of the CDR3 is 13 residues. The germline CDR1 and CDR2 sequences are SEHNR and FQNEAQ (reference sequence). Trimming took 5 bases from V and 10 from J, leaving 15 bases between them. The specimen was blood. J is TRBJ2-1 and V is TRBV7-9; possibly TRBD1 for D (6 bases). The source is a girl between 5 and 17 years old with multiple sclerosis. The CDR3 reads CASSRGQGTEQFF. The CDR3 DNA reads TGTGCCAGCAGCAGGGGCCAGGGGACCGAGCAGTTCTTC.